This T cell receptor (beta chain) was captured in a study of T cell responses to AZD1222 COVID-19 vaccine. Points from the study as a whole: Regions 160-218 and 743-854 held dominance among vaccine-associated CD4 TCRs, which spanned spike. Only six individuals given AZD1222 were seropositive at baseline.

Trimming left V 0 bases short and J 7 bases short, with 14 bases between. Germline V gene data show CDR1 as SGHDT and CDR2 as YYEEEE. The CDR3 runs to 16 residues. A word on this clone: Its antigen is unknown.

Using immunoSEQ multiplex PCR, the repertoire was profiled, and TCRdb retains in-frame clones only, with some absent. This sample yields 100,000 to 150,000 clones, of which around 94% are seen a single time; roughly 7% belongs to the top ten. The source of this sequence is an adult in good health. The source material was peripheral blood, sampled on day 0 of AZD1222 vaccination. This chain links TRBV5-6 with TRBJ1-6; D not resolved. CDR3 nucleotides: TGTGCCAGCAGCTTGGGTAGGGTGGCCCTAAATTCACCCCTCCACTTT. It encodes CASSLGRVALNSPLHF.